Shown below are 5 T cell receptor beta chains from a single sample sequenced in a study of regulatory T cells in long-lasting Graves disease. Time point noted: newly diagnosed GD, antithyroid drugs for less than 3 months. Following extraction of RNA from PBMCs, that RNA was used to make the TCR library. For TCR beta, libraries came from iRepertoire HTBI primers and Arm-PCR of CDR3 regions. TCRdb independently ran MiXCR on the multiplex PCR reads; one entry per CDR3 protein. In the table there are more than 300,000 distinct CDR3 sequences, roughly 15% of which are singletons. The same sample was also used in a study of T cells in Graves' hyperthyroidism and ophthalmopathy.

The sequences come from peripheral blood mononuclear cells (PBMCs), collected at new diagnosis, from a patient treated with antithyroid drugs. The receptors derive from a woman aged 18-35 years with Graves disease.

Many counts were recorded for this clonotype. The V gene is TRBV2, the J gene TRBJ2-1; 7 nucleotides align to TRBD2. The germline CDR1 and CDR2 sequences are SNHLY and FYNNEI. Trimming at V came to 4 bases and at J to 0 bases, leaving 0 bases not matched to a gene. The length of the CDR3 is 14 residues. CDR3 bases: TGTGCCAGCAGTGGGACTAGCTCCTACAATGAGCAGTTCTTC. Its protein is CASSGTSSYNEQFF.

In regard to this clonotype: Only one base separates this from a far larger clonotype, so it likely reflects a read error. The CDR3 carries no conserved terminal phenylalanine or tryptophan, so it likely arises from a read error. V and J are TRBV3-1 and TRBJ2-1, with 13 bases aligning to TRBD2. Trimming cost V 6 bases and J 6 bases; bases outside gene matches: 8. The V gene's germline CDR1 is LGHDT and CDR2 YNNKEL (reference sequence). CDR3 length: 16 amino acids. CDR3 sequence (DNA): TGTGCCAGCAGTTCCGCCGGGACTAGCGGGATCAATGAGCAGTTCTCC. The encoded protein is CASSSAGTSGINEQFS.

This clonotype showed up many times. The V and J genes are TRBV5-1 and TRBJ2-1; TRBD2 matches at 9 bases. CDR3 length equals 20 residues. V lost 0 bases to trimming and J lost 0 bases; unmatched junction nucleotides: 13. The germline V gene encodes CDR1 SGHRS and CDR2 YFSETQ. This chain's CDR3 is CASSLAVASGVTSSYNEQFF. DNA for the CDR3: TGCGCCAGCAGCTTGGCCGTCGCTAGCGGGGTTACGAGCTCCTACAATGAGCAGTTCTTC.

A remark on this clonotype: A much larger clone lies one base from this, so it may be a read error. This chain joins TRBV20-1 and TRBJ2-7, with 12 nucleotides matching TRBD2. The CDR3 spans 15 residues. Germline CDR1 reads DFQATT; CDR2 reads SNEGSKA (reference sequence). CDR3 residues: CSARTSGIVSYEQHF. The CDR3 DNA follows: TGCAGTGCAAGGACTAGCGGGATAGTTTCCTACGAGCAGCACTTC.

Remarks on this clonotype: A far larger clone is just one base off, so this is likely a read error. V and J are TRBV5-1 and TRBJ2-1, with 14 bases aligning to TRBD2. The DNA end is a closer match to TRBJ2-5, so the J assignment may be wrong. CDR3 length: 17 amino acids. Germline assignment: CDR1 SGHRS and CDR2 YFSETQ. The CDR3 is CASSLLGLAGGKGTQYF. CDR3 bases: TGCGCCAGCAGCTTGCTCGGACTAGCGGGGGGTAAAGGGACCCAGTACTTC.